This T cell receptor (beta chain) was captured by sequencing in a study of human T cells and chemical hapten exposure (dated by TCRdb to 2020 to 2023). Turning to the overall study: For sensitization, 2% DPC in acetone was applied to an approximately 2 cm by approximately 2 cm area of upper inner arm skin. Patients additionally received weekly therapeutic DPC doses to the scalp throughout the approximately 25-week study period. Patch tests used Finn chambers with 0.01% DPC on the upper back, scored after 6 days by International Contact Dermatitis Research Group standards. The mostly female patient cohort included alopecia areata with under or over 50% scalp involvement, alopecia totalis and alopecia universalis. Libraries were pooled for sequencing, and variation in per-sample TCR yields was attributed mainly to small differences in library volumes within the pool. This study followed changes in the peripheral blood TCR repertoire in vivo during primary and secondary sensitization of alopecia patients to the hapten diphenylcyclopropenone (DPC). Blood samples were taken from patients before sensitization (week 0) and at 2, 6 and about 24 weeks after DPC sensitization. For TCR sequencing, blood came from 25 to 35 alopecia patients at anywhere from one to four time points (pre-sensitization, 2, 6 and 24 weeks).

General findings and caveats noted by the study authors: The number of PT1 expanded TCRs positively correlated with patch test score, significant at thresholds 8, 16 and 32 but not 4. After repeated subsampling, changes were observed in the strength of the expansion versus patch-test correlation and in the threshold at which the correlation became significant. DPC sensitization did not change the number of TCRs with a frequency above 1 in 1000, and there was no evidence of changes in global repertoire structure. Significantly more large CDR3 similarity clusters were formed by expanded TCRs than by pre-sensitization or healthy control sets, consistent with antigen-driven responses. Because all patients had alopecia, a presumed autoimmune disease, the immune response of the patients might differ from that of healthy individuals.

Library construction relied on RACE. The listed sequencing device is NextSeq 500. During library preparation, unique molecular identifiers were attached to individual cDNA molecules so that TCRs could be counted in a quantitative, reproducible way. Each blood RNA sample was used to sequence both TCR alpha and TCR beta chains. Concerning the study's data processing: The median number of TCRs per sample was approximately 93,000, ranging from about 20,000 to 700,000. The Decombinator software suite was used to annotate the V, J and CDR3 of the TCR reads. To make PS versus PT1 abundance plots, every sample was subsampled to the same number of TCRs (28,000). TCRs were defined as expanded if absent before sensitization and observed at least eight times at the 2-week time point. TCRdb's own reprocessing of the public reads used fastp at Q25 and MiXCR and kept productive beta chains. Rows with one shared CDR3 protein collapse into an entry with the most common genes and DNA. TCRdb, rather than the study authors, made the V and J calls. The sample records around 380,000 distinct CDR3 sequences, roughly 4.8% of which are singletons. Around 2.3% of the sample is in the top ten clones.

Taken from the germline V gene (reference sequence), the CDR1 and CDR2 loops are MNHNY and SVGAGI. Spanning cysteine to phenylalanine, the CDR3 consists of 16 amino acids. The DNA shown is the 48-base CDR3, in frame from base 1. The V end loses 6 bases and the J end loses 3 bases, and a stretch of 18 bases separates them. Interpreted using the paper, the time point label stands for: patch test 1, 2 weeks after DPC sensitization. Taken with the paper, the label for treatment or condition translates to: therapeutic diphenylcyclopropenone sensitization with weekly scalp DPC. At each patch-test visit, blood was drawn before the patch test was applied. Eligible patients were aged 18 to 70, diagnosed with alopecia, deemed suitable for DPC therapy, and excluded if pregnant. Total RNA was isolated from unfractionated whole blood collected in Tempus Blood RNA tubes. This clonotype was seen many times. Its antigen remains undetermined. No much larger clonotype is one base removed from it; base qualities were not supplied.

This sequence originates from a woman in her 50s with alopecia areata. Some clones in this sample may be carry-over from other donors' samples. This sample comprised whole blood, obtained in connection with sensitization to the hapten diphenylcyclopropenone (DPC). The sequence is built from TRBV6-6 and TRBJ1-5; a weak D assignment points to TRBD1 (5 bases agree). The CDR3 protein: CASSHGIGDFNQPQHF. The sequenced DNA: TGTGCCAGCAGCCACGGTATCGGGGACTTCAATCAGCCCCAGCATTTT.